This TCR beta chain stems from a study of spatial heterogeneity in lung cancer. This clonotype was counted many times. TCRdb recomputed calls from the 5' RACE reads with MiXCR, one row per CDR3 protein. Seen here are approximately 52,000 distinct CDR3 sequences, roughly 5% observed once, and the top ten hold around 10%. Time point given: sample taken at primary tumor resection. The input material, whole RNA from tumor, nontumor lung or frozen PBMC, was sequenced unsorted. The source material was PBMCs, sampled at surgery. This receptor was identified in a male donor with early-stage non-small cell lung cancer.

The CDR3 here is CASSLDRGLAGRANEQFF. CDR3 coding DNA: TGTGCCAGCAGCTTAGATAGGGGACTAGCGGGAAGAGCGAATGAGCAGTTCTTC. This chain joins TRBV7-2 and TRBJ2-1, with 13 bases fitting TRBD2. J gave up 7 bases and V 1 base, and 10 bases lay outside the gene matches. The CDR3 spans 18 residues. The V gene's germline CDR1 is SGHTA and CDR2 FQGNSA.